This T cell receptor beta chain was obtained from a study of monozygotic twins with inflammatory bowel disease. Study results and caveats: Concordant and discordant twins showed no difference in repertoire similarity, possibly from limited power.

This CDR3 contains 13 residues. Germline lookup yields CDR1 SQVTM and CDR2 ANQGSEA. With respect to this clonotype: Its antigen is currently unknown.

Using TCRalpha and TCRbeta cDNA, the researchers carried out two nested PCRs that lasted roughly 16 and 10 cycles. TCRdb derives one entry per CDR3 protein from the 5' RACE reads, leaving out DNA. The listing contains 150,000 to 200,000 distinct CDR3 sequences. The source of this sequence is a human donor with ulcerative colitis or Crohn's disease, or a healthy co-twin of an affected twin (not recorded which). The specimen sequenced was blood. The V call is TRBV29-1, the J call TRBJ2-5; there is no DNA to check the TCRdb D call of TRBD2. CDR3 residues: CSVRAGGPETQYF.